A single sample is the source of the 8 T cell receptor beta chains below, sequenced in a study of technical replicates of blood from a few donors. Clones were read by immunoSEQ multiplex PCR, and TCRdb kept only the in-frame ones, dropping some. The sample yields about 62,000 clones, around 92% seen once. The source material was PBMCs. The receptors shown here come from a human donor in good health. Some clones in this sample may be carry-over from other donors' samples.

This clone occurred a few times. This sequence joins TRBV9 and TRBJ1-1; D remains unclear. Germline CDR1 SGDLS, CDR2 YYNGEE. V lost 3 bases to trimming and J lost 3 bases, with 15 bases between them. This CDR3 has 15 amino acids. CDR3 nucleotide sequence: TGTGCCAGCAGCGCCCTAGGTGGTAGCGACACTGAAGCTTTCTTT. It encodes CASSALGGSDTEAFF. Supplemented by reference TRBV9 and TRBJ1-1, the full variable domain reads DSGVTQTPKHLITATGQRVTLRCSPRSGDLSVYWYQQSLDQGLQFLIQYYNGEERAKGNILERFSAQQFPDLHSELNLSSLELGDSALYFCASSALGGSDTEAFFGQGTRLTVV.

V is TRBV7-3 and J is TRBJ1-1; 8 bases line up with TRBD1. Trimming cost V 4 bases and J 4 bases; bases outside gene matches: 2. The germline V gene encodes CDR1 SGHTA and CDR2 FQGTGA. The CDR3 loop spans 13 amino acids. The CDR3 protein is CASSSGGGTEAFF. The CDR3 bases are TGTGCCAGCAGCTCAGGGGGCGGCACTGAAGCTTTCTTT.

This sequence joins TRBV4-1 and TRBJ1-1; the D is unclear. The CDR3 is 13 residues long. The V end was cut by 4 bases, the J end by 5 bases, with 11 bases between. CDR1 is MGHRA and CDR2 is YSYEKL in the germline V gene. In DNA form, the CDR3 reads TGCGCCAGCAGCCGGACCGGGGTAACTGAAGCTTTCTTT. Residues: CASSRTGVTEAFF.

This clone appeared a single time. This CDR3 is CASSLTGGNYNEQFF. The CDR3 nucleotides are TGCGCCAGCAGCCTAACAGGGGGCAACTACAATGAGCAGTTCTTC. The chain recombines TRBV4-3 with TRBJ2-1, with TRBD1 matching over 9 bases. Trimming removed 4 bases from V and 3 bases from J; junction bases left unmatched: 4. Per germline, CDR1 LGHNA and CDR2 YSLEER. This CDR3 spans 15 amino acids.

V and J are TRBV4-1 and TRBJ2-6; no definite D call. CDR1 is MGHRA, CDR2 YSYEKL, per germline. With 4 bases removed from V and 2 bases from J, the gap between germline ends came to 9 bases. The CDR3 totals 15 residues. The CDR3 here is CASSPFSAGANVLTF. CDR3 nucleotides: TGCGCCAGCAGCCCGTTCTCAGCTGGGGCCAACGTCCTGACTTTC.

V usage is TRBV2 and J usage is TRBJ2-7, with 10 bases aligning to TRBD1. This CDR3 has 16 residues. From germline, CDR1 is SNHLY and CDR2 FYNNEI. J lost 1 base, V lost 2 bases, and 5 bases had no gene match. In DNA form, the CDR3 reads TGTGCCAGCAGTGAATTGGGACAGGGGAGTTCCTACGAGCAGTACTTC. Translation gives CASSELGQGSSYEQYF. The entire variable domain, with the rest obtained from reference TRBV2 and TRBJ2-7, is as follows: EPEVTQTPSHQVTQMGQEVILRCVPISNHLYFYWYRQILGQKVEFLVSFYNNEISEKSEIFDDQFSVERPDGSNFTLKIRSTKLEDSAMYFCASSELGQGSSYEQYFGPGTRLTVT.

This clone was detected only a few times. This chain links TRBV4-1 with TRBJ1-2; 8 bases align to TRBD1. The CDR3 sequence is 15 residues long. V shed 0 bases, J shed 7 bases, and the junction held 7 bases outside the gene matches. Germline V gene sequence: CDR1 MGHRA, CDR2 YSYEKL. The CDR3 nucleotides are TGCGCCAGCAGCCAAGAGGAGACAGGGGTGGGTGGCTACACCTTC. Translated, it gives CASSQEETGVGGYTF.

The V call is TRBV6-5, the J call TRBJ2-1, with 12 positions matching TRBD2. This CDR3 is 15 amino acids long. From germline, CDR1 is MNHEY and CDR2 SVGAGI. V shed 6 bases and J 7 bases; nucleotides not matched to a gene: 7. The CDR3 DNA sequence: TGTGCCAGCAGCCCTAGCGGGAGGGCCGGGAATGAGCAGTTCTTC. Translated: CASSPSGRAGNEQFF.